Listed below are T cell receptor beta chains from one sample, sequenced in a study of vaccination effects on CD4 cells after COVID-19. Antigens for these TCRs are unknown. The repertoire was sequenced with immunoSEQ multiplex PCR; TCRdb's copy has only in-frame clones and lacks some. Altogether fewer than 60,000 clones are present, about 78% being singletons, with the ten largest covering 3.5% to 5.5%. This sample comprised CD4+ T cells from PBMCs cultured without peptide, obtained after COVID-19 vaccination. These receptors originate from a human donor who received a COVID-19 vaccine. CDR3s include the opening cysteine and the closing phenylalanine or tryptophan. The D gene is left open where the match is weak. Some rows have no size entry. The others give once, few or many, or a class for an expanded clone.

J gene: TRBJ1-1
clone size: few
V gene: TRBV7-9
CDR3 length: 15
D gene: .
CDR3 protein: CASSLFQGRDTEAFF
CDR3 DNA: TGTGCCAGCAGCTTATTCCAGGGGCGAGACACTGAAGCTTTCTTT

J gene: TRBJ2-2
clone size: .
V gene: TRBV18
CDR3 length: 16
D gene: .
CDR3 protein: CASSPPEGLATGELFF
CDR3 DNA: TGTGCCAGCTCACCACCGGAGGGACTGGCTACCGGGGAGCTGTTTTTT

J gene: TRBJ1-5
clone size: .
V gene: TRBV7-2
CDR3 length: 16
D gene: TRBD1
CDR3 protein: CASSFSTAGGRQPQHF
CDR3 DNA: TGTGCCAGCAGCTTCTCTACGGCAGGGGGTCGTCAGCCCCAGCATTTT

J gene: TRBJ1-6
clone size: .
V gene: TRBV10-3
CDR3 length: 13
D gene: .
CDR3 protein: CAITRTANSPLHF
CDR3 DNA: TGTGCCATCACCAGAACAGCGAATTCACCCCTCCACTTT

J gene: TRBJ1-6
clone size: few
V gene: TRBV28
CDR3 length: 17
D gene: .
CDR3 protein: CASSPFRGGWGNSPLHF
CDR3 DNA: TGTGCCAGCAGTCCTTTCCGCGGTGGGTGGGGAAATTCACCCCTCCACTTT

J gene: TRBJ1-6
clone size: once
V gene: TRBV7-9
CDR3 length: 16
D gene: .
CDR3 protein: CASSYLQGNRNSPLHF
CDR3 DNA: TGTGCCAGCAGCTACTTGCAGGGAAATCGGAATTCACCCCTCCACTTT

J gene: TRBJ2-7
clone size: .
V gene: TRBV5-1
CDR3 length: 14
D gene: .
CDR3 protein: CASSLGQALYEQYF
CDR3 DNA: TGCGCCAGCAGCTTGGGACAGGCTTTGTACGAGCAGTACTTC

J gene: TRBJ1-1
clone size: .
V gene: TRBV30
CDR3 length: 12
D gene: TRBD1
CDR3 protein: CAWREDRVEAFF
CDR3 DNA: TGTGCCTGGAGGGAGGACAGGGTAGAAGCTTTCTTT

J gene: TRBJ2-3
clone size: once
V gene: TRBV6-5
CDR3 length: 13
D gene: TRBD2
CDR3 protein: CASSRTSVDTQYF
CDR3 DNA: TGTGCCAGCAGTCGTACTAGCGTAGATACGCAGTATTTT

J gene: TRBJ1-5
clone size: .
V gene: TRBV30
CDR3 length: 14
D gene: .
CDR3 protein: CAWSGGGGRQPQHF
CDR3 DNA: TGTGCCTGGAGTGGAGGGGGGGGCAGACAGCCCCAGCATTTT

J gene: TRBJ1-1
clone size: .
V gene: TRBV5-6
CDR3 length: 18
D gene: .
CDR3 protein: CASSSRTSRLGAGTEAFF
CDR3 DNA: TGTGCCAGCAGCTCGAGGACAAGCCGCCTCGGGGCGGGCACTGAAGCTTTCTTT

J gene: TRBJ2-2
clone size: once
V gene: TRBV5-8
CDR3 length: 14
D gene: .
CDR3 protein: CASRPFTSPGELFF
CDR3 DNA: TGTGCCAGCAGACCCTTCACAAGTCCCGGGGAGCTGTTTTTT

J gene: TRBJ1-6
clone size: few
V gene: TRBV7-9
CDR3 length: 14
D gene: .
CDR3 protein: CASSLEQYNSPLHF
CDR3 DNA: TGTGCCAGCAGCTTAGAACAGTATAATTCACCCCTCCACTTT

J gene: TRBJ1-1
clone size: .
V gene: TRBV30
CDR3 length: 13
D gene: .
CDR3 protein: CAWNRGLNTEAFF
CDR3 DNA: TGTGCCTGGAATCGGGGGCTCAACACTGAAGCTTTCTTT

J gene: TRBJ2-7
clone size: .
V gene: TRBV7-2
CDR3 length: 16
D gene: TRBD1
CDR3 protein: CASGSRRDRNRYEQYF
CDR3 DNA: TGTGCCAGCGGATCGAGGCGGGACAGGAACCGCTACGAGCAGTACTTC